Below, one TCR beta chain is given with its context. Antigen specificity is unknown. The source of the sample is a study of identical twins. General study findings and limits: Beta out-of-frame twin sharing showed a weaker excess. Cord blood beta clonotypes present at high abundance carried fewer insertions; no such pattern appeared in memory repertoires.

After template switching added a universal primer site, the resulting cDNA carried unique molecular identifiers. One entry per CDR3 protein results from TCRdb running MiXCR on the 5' RACE reads. Of 600,000 to 700,000 distinct CDR3 sequences listed, 21% are singletons. V lost 4 bases and J 2 bases, leaving 19 bases between the germline ends. The germline V gene has CDR1 SGHRS and CDR2 YFSETQ. The CDR3 is 16 amino acids. The same data also went into a second study, on T cells expressing NK-cell markers. That work states: Researchers got TCR beta repertoires out of sorted CD3+CD56+NKG2C+, CD3+CD56+NKG2C- and CD3+CD56-NKG2C+ T cells.

The receptor was isolated from a woman between 18 and 30 years old in good health. The V call is TRBV5-1, the J call TRBJ2-7; weak D call: TRBD1 (6 bases). Sequenced sample: PBMCs. CDR3 residues: CASSLGQLSVAYEQYF. The DNA of the CDR3 is TGCGCCAGCAGCCTTGGACAGTTATCGGTAGCCTACGAGCAGTACTTC.